This T cell receptor (beta chain) was documented in a study of CD8 T cells in Susac syndrome. TEMRA cells were enriched by FACS, while CD8+ and CD4+ T cells were obtained through a negative isolation that was performed magnetically. With random hexamers, roughly 0.5 to 1 ug RNA was reverse transcribed. MiXCR was run by TCRdb on the immunoSEQ multiplex PCR reads, yielding one entry per CDR3 protein. The table shows about 120,000 distinct CDR3 sequences, with around 93% occurring only once. This TCR was sampled from a human donor in good health. Sequenced input: CD8+ T cells from PBMCs.

Here the CDR3 DNA reads TGTGCCAGCACTGGACAGGGAGGCACTGAAGCTTTCTTT. Translated: CASTGQGGTEAFF. The J gene is TRBJ1-1, the V gene TRBV28; TRBD1 agrees at 8 bases. The CDR3 has 13 residues. The J segment lost 4 bases and the V segment lost 7 bases, leaving 5 bases of the junction unmatched. Germline V CDR1 and CDR2: MDHEN, SYDVKM.